These T cell receptor beta chains were read from a single sample in a study of blood T cell repertoires in COVID-19. TCRdb's table, derived via immunoSEQ multiplex PCR, lists solely in-frame clones and lacks some. The sample records roughly 100,000 clones, about 85% being singletons. The source material was peripheral blood. The receptors were sampled from a woman aged 45-65 years with COVID-19, enrolled during active disease. Both conserved end residues are part of each CDR3. D genes are given only for firm matches. For some rows the clone size is stated as once, few or many, or as a class when expanded; others skip it.

D gene	clone size	J gene	V gene	CDR3 protein	CDR3 DNA
.	.	TRBJ2-7	TRBV6-5	CASRTGSSYEQYF	TGTGCCAGCAGAACAGGTAGCTCCTACGAGCAGTACTTC
.	.	TRBJ1-6	TRBV2	CASKNSLVNSPLHF	TGTGCCAGCAAGAACAGCCTGGTGAATTCACCCCTCCACTTT
.	many	TRBJ1-5	TRBV20-1	CSASTDSNQPQHF	TGCAGTGCTAGTACAGATAGCAATCAGCCCCAGCATTTT
.	.	TRBJ1-1	TRBV7-9	CASSPSTGYAELAFF	TGTGCCAGCAGCCCGTCGACAGGTTACGCGGAGTTAGCTTTCTTT
.	.	TRBJ2-7	TRBV18	CAPPGGFGEQYF	TGTGCCCCCCCTGGGGGGTTTGGCGAGCAGTACTTC
.	.	TRBJ2-3	TRBV30	CAWSVGEAGTDTQYF	TGTGCCTGGAGTGTCGGAGAGGCTGGCACAGATACGCAGTATTTT
.	.	TRBJ1-6	TRBV19	CASSAAQGNSPLHF	TGTGCCAGTAGCGCTGCACAGGGCAATTCACCCCTCCACTTT
TRBD2	.	TRBJ2-3	TRBV27	CAGIAARAGGSRTQYF	TGTGCGGGGATTGCGGCGAGGGCGGGGGGGTCCCGGACGCAGTATTTT
TRBD2	.	TRBJ2-1	TRBV9	CASSAPSSGGTASNEQFF	TGTGCCAGCAGCGCTCCAAGTAGCGGGGGGACCGCCAGTAATGAGCAGTTCTTC
.	.	TRBJ2-1	TRBV12-3/TRBV12-4	CASSLPRTEQFF	TGTGCCAGCAGTCTTCCTAGGACAGAGCAGTTCTTC
TRBD2	.	TRBJ2-5	TRBV9	CASSPRAGGPETQYF	TGTGCCAGCAGCCCCCGGGCGGGGGGGCCAGAGACCCAGTACTTC
TRBD1	once	TRBJ1-1	TRBV11-3	CASSFQQGTEAFF	TGTGCCAGCAGCTTCCAACAGGGGACTGAAGCTTTCTTT
TRBD1	.	TRBJ1-2	TRBV30	CAWSYQGAIEGYTF	TGTGCCTGGAGTTACCAGGGGGCTATAGAGGGCTACACCTTC
TRBD1	.	TRBJ2-1	TRBV7-3	CASSLGTGSYNEQFF	TGTGCCAGCAGCTTGGGGACAGGATCCTACAATGAGCAGTTCTTC
TRBD2	.	TRBJ2-5	TRBV7-3	CASSLGTSGGARETQYF	TGTGCCAGCAGCTTAGGGACTAGCGGGGGGGCGAGAGAGACCCAGTACTTC
TRBD1	.	TRBJ1-6	TRBV28	CASSPRGQGYSPLHF	TGTGCCAGCAGTCCCCGGGGACAGGGTTATTCACCCCTCCACTTT